A selection of T cell receptor beta chains follows, all from one sample in a study of blood T cell repertoires in COVID-19. The table came from immunoSEQ multiplex PCR; TCRdb's copy has only in-frame clones and leaves some out. This table holds roughly 73,000 clones, roughly four fifths found once. The sample consisted of peripheral blood. Every receptor here comes from a woman in her 70s with acute or convalescent COVID-19. CDR3s include the opening cysteine and the closing phenylalanine or tryptophan. A D gene is named only where the DNA matches it firmly.

v_call	d_call	j_call	cdr3_aa	cdr3_nt
TRBV18	NA	TRBJ2-5	CASSRGGPQETQYF	TGTGCCAGCTCGCGCGGAGGGCCCCAAGAGACCCAGTACTTC
TRBV25-1	NA	TRBJ1-3	CASSEARTVPNTIYF	TGTGCCAGCAGTGAAGCCCGGACAGTGCCAAACACCATATATTTT
TRBV11-3	TRBD2	TRBJ2-5	CASSNRDYQETQYF	TGTGCCAGCAGCAACCGGGACTATCAAGAGACCCAGTACTTC
TRBV10-3	NA	TRBJ1-5	CAISERGYDSNQPQHF	TGTGCCATCAGTGAACGGGGTTACGATAGCAATCAGCCCCAGCATTTT
TRBV10-2	TRBD1	TRBJ1-5	CASSRQGRAQHF	TGCGCCAGCAGTAGACAGGGTCGGGCCCAGCATTTT
TRBV28	TRBD1	TRBJ1-2	CASRSTGFDGYTF	TGTGCCAGCAGGTCGACAGGGTTCGATGGCTACACCTTC
TRBV4-1	TRBD1	TRBJ1-2	CASSQGTETIYGYTF	TGCGCCAGCAGCCAGGGGACAGAAACGATCTATGGCTACACCTTC
TRBV7-2	TRBD2	TRBJ2-1	CASSSTSGRATYNEQFF	TGTGCCAGCAGCTCGACTAGCGGGAGGGCGACCTACAATGAGCAGTTCTTC
TRBV27	NA	TRBJ2-2	CASSPRGRGELFF	TGTGCCAGCAGTCCACGGGGGAGGGGGGAGCTGTTTTTT
TRBV5-1	NA	TRBJ1-4	CASSLEQPDEKLFF	TGCGCCAGCAGCTTGGAACAGCCGGATGAAAAACTGTTTTTT
TRBV11-3	NA	TRBJ2-4	CASSTGQPLAKNIQYF	TGTGCCAGCAGCACCGGACAGCCGCTAGCCAAAAACATTCAGTACTTC